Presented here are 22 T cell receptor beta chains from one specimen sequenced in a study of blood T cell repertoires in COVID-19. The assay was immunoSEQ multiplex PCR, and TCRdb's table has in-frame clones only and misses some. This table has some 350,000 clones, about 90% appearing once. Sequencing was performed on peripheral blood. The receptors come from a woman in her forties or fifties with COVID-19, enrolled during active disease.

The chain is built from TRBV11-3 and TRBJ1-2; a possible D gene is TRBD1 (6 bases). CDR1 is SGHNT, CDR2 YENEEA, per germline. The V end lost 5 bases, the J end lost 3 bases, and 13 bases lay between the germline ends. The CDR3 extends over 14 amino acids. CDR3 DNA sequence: TGTGCCAGCAGCAAACGGGGGGGGCACTATGGCTACACCTTC. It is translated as CASSKRGGHYGYTF.

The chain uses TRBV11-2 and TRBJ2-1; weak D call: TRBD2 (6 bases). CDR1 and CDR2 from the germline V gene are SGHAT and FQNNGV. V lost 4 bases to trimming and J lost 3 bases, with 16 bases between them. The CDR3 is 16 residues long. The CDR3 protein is CASSSPTSKNYNEQFF. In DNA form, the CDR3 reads TGTGCCAGCAGCTCCCCGACTAGTAAAAACTACAATGAGCAGTTCTTC. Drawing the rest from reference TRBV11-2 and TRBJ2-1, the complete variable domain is EAGVAQSPRYKIIEKRQSVAFWCNPISGHATLYWYQQILGQGPKLLIQFQNNGVVDDSQLPKDRFSAERLKGVDSTLKIQPAKLEDSAVYLCASSSPTSKNYNEQFFGPGTRLTVL.

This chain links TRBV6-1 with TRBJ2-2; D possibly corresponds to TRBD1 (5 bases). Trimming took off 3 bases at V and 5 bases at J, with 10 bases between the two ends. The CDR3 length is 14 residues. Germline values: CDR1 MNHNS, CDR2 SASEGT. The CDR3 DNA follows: TGTGCCAGCAGTGAGCGACAGTCAACCGGGGAGCTGTTTTTT. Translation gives CASSERQSTGELFF.

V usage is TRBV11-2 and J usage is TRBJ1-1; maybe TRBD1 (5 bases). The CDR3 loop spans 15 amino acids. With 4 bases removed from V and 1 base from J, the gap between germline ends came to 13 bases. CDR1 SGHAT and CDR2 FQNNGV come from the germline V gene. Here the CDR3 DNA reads TGTGCCAGCAGCTCCCGTCGAACAGGGAACACTGAAGCTTTCTTT. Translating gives CASSSRRTGNTEAFF.

The CDR3 DNA is TGTGCCTGGAGTGGACAGGGGGCTAGAGATTCACCCCTCCACTTT. Amino acids: CAWSGQGARDSPLHF. This sequence joins TRBV30 and TRBJ1-6; 10 bases fit TRBD1. The CDR3 contains 15 residues. V lost 1 base to trimming and J lost 8 bases; unmatched junction nucleotides: 5. Germline-derived CDR1 and CDR2 are GTSNPN and SVGIG (reference sequence).

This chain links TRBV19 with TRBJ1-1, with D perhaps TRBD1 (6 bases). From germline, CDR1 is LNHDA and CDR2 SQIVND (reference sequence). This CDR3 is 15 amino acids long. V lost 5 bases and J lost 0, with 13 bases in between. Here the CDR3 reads CASSGGLRVNTEAFF. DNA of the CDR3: TGTGCCAGTAGTGGGGGCTTGCGGGTGAACACTGAAGCTTTCTTT.

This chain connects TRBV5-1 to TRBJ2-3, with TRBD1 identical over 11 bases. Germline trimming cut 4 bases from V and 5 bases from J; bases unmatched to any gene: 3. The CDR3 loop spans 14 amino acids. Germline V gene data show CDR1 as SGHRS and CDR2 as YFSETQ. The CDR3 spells CASSPGTGGDTQYF. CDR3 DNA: TGCGCCAGCAGCCCCGGGACAGGGGGAGATACGCAGTATTTT.

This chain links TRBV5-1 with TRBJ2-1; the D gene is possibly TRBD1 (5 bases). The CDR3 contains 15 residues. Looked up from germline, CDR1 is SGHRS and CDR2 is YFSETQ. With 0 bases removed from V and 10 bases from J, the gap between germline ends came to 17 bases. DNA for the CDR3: TGCGCCAGCAGCTTGGCGGACATTCACCTGAGGGAGCAGTTCTTC. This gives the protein CASSLADIHLREQFF.

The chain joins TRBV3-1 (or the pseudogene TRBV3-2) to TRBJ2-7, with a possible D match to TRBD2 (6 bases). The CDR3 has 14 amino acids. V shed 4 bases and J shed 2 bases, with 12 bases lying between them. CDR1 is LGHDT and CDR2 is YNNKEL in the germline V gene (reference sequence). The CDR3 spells CASSRGTGAYEQYF. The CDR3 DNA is TGTGCCAGCAGCCGGGGGACTGGAGCCTACGAGCAGTACTTC.

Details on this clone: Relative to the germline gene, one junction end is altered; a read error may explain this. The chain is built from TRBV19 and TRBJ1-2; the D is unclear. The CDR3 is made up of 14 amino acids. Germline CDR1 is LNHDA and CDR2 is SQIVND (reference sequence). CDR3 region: CASSINSGPAAWAF. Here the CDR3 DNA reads TGTGCCAGTAGTATTAACAGCGGCCCGGCGGCTTGGGCCTTC.

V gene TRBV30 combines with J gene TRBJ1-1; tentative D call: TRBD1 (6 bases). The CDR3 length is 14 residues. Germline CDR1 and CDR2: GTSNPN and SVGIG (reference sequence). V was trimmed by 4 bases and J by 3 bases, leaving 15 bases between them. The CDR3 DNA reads TGTGCCTGGAACCTACAGGGTAGATACACTGAAGCTTTCTTT. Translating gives CAWNLQGRYTEAFF. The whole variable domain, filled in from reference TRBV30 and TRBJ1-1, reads SQTIHQWPATLVQPVGSPLSLECTVEGTSNPNLYWYRQAAGRGLQLLFYSVGIGQISSEVPQNLSASRPQDRQFILSSKKLLLSDSGFYLCAWNLQGRYTEAFFGQGTRLTVV.

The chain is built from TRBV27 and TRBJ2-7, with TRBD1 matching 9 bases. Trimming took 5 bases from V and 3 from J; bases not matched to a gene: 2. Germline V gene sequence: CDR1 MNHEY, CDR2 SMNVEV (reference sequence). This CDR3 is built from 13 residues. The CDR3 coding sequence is TGTGCCAGCAGTCCGGACAGGGGCTACGAGCAGTACTTC. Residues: CASSPDRGYEQYF.

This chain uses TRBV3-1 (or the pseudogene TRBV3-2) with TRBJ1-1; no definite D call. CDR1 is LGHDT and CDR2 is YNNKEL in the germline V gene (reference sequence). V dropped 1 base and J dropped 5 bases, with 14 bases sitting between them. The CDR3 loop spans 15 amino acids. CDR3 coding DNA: TGTGCCAGCAGCCAAGCGGCGGCCAGAACGACTGAAGCTTTCTTT. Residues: CASSQAAARTTEAFF.

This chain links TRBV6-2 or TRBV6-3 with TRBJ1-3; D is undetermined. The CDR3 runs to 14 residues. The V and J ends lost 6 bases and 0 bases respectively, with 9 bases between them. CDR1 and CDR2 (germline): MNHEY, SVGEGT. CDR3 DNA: TGTGCCAGCAGCCTACAGCACTCTGGAAACACCATATATTTT. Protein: CASSLQHSGNTIYF.

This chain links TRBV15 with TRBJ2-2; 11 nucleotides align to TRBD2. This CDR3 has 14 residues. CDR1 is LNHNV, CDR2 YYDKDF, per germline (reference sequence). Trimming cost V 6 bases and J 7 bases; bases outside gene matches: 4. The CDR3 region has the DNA TGTGCCACCAGACTAGCGGGAGCTGACGGGGAGCTGTTTTTT. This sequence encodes CATRLAGADGELFF.

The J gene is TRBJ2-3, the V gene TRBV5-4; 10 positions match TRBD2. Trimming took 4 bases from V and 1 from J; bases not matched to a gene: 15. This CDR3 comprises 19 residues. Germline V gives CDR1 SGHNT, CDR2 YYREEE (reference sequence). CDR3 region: CASSPKTSGSVSGTDTQYF. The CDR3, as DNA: TGTGCCAGCAGCCCTAAGACTAGCGGGTCTGTCTCTGGCACAGATACGCAGTATTTT.

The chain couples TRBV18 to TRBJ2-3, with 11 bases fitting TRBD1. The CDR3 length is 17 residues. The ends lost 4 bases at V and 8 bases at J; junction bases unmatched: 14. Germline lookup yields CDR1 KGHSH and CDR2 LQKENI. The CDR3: CASSLGPGQGERGTQYF. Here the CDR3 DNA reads TGTGCCAGCTCACTTGGACCGGGACAGGGGGAACGGGGTACGCAGTATTTT. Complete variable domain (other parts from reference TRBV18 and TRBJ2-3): NAGVMQNPRHLVRRRGQEARLRCSPMKGHSHVYWYRQLPEEGLKFMVYLQKENIIDESGMPKERFSAEFPKEGPSILRIQQVVRGDSAAYFCASSLGPGQGERGTQYFGPGTRLTVL.

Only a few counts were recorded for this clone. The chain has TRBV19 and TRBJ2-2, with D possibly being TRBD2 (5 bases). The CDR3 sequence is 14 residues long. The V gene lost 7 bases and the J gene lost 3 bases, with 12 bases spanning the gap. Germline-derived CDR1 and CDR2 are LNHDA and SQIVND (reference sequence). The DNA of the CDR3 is TGTGCCAGTAATTATGGGAGTGACACCGGGGAGCTGTTTTTT. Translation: CASNYGSDTGELFF.

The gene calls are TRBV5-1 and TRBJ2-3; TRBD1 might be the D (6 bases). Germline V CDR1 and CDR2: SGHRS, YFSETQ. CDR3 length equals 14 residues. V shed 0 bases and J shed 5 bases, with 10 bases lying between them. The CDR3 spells CASSLGQGRDTQYF. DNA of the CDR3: TGCGCCAGCAGCTTGGGTCAGGGGAGAGATACGCAGTATTTT.

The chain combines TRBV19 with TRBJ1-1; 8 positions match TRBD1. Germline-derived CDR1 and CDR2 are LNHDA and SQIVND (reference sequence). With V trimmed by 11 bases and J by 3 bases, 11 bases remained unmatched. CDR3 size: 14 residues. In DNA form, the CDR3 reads TGTGCCGTTACGGAGCAGGGGGCGGACACTGAAGCTTTCTTT. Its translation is CAVTEQGADTEAFF.

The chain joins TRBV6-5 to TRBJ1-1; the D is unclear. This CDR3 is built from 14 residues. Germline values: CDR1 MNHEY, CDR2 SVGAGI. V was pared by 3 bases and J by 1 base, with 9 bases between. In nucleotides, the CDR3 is TGTGCCAGCAGTTATTTAGAGAAGAACACTGAAGCTTTCTTT. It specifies CASSYLEKNTEAFF.

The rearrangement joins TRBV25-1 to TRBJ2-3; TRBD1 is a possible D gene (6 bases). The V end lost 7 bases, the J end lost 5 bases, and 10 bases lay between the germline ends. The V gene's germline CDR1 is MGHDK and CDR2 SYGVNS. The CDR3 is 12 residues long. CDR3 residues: CASTPQGDTQYF. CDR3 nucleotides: TGTGCCAGCACCCCACAGGGAGATACGCAGTATTTT.